The clone carrying this TCR beta chain was picked up a small number of times. Its cognate antigen is unknown. TCRdb reanalysed the reads using MiXCR and keeps one entry per CDR3 protein. The sample includes 900,000 to 950,000 distinct CDR3 sequences, 31% of them seen just once. These data are taken from a study of T cell repertoires in cytomegalovirus infection. At the level of the study: CMV infection together with matching HLA type was indicated by public TCR beta signatures.

The study, taken as a whole, reports: HLA-C-restricted CMV clonotypes gave the most frequent clonotype in two of eight donors. Cumulative frequency (of public TCR beta family members) identified carriers of CMV plus the relevant HLA.

Germline-derived CDR1 and CDR2 are SGHRS and YFSETQ. Trimming took off 4 bases at V and 5 bases at J, with 13 bases between the two ends. The CDR3 is 13 residues long. The sequence came from a human donor in good health (CMV status not recorded). Some clones in this sample may be carry-over from other donors' samples. The sequencing here drew on cultured CD8+ T cells from PBMCs, taken from culture after CMV antigen stimulation. This chain uses TRBV5-1 with TRBJ2-7; TRBD2 might be the D (7 bases). DNA for the CDR3: TGCGCCAGCAGCCAAGGGGGGGCGGACGAGCAGTACGTC. This encodes CASSQGGADEQYV.